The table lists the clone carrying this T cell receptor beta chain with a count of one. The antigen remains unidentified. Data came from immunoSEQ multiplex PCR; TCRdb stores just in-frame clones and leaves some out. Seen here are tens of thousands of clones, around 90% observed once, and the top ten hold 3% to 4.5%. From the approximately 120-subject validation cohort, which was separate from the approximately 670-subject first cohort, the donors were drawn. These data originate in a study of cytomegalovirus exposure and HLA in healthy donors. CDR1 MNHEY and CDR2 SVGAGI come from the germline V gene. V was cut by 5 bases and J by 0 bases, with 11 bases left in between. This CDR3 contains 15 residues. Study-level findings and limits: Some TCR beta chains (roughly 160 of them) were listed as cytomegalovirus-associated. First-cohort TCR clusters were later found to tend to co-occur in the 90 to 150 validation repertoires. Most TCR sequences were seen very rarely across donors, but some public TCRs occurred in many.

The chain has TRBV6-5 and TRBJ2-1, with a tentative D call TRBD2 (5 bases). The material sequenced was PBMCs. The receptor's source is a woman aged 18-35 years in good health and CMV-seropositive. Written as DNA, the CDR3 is TGTGCCAGCAGTCGCCCGGGGATCTCCTACAATGAGCAGTTCTTC. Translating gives CASSRPGISYNEQFF.